The 6 T cell receptor beta chains in this list originate from one sample, sequenced in a study of regulatory T cells in long-lasting Graves disease. Time point meaning: persistent/refractory GD, antithyroid drugs over 5 years with positive TRAb. With RNA extracted from PBMCs as input, the TCR library was made. Researchers made TCR beta libraries by using iRepertoire HTBI primers and running Arm-PCR on CDR3 regions. TCRdb fed the multiplex PCR reads into MiXCR, producing one record per CDR3 protein. The repertoire includes 430,000 or so distinct CDR3 sequences, roughly 23% of them detected once, and about 13% sits in the top ten. This sample comprised peripheral blood mononuclear cells (PBMCs), obtained when the disease was refractory, from a patient treated with antithyroid drugs. All receptors derive from a female donor with Graves disease.

V and J are TRBV6-2 or TRBV6-3 and TRBJ2-7, with no clear D. Trimming removed 2 bases from V and 5 bases from J, with 10 bases in between. Looked up from germline, CDR1 is MNHEY and CDR2 is SVGEGT. The CDR3 totals 13 residues. CDR3 residues: CASSYKAGNEQYF. The CDR3 region has the DNA TGTGCCAGCAGTTACAAGGCAGGCAACGAGCAGTACTTC.

The rearrangement links TRBV28 to TRBJ2-1; tentatively, D is TRBD2 (5 bases). The CDR3 covers 15 residues. The V and J ends lost 5 bases and 9 bases respectively, with 20 bases between them. The germline gives CDR1 MDHEN, CDR2 SYDVKM. CDR3: CASSLPRGVGFEQFF. CDR3 nucleotides: TGTGCCAGCAGTCTCCCCCGGGGAGTGGGGTTTGAGCAGTTCTTC.

V is TRBV7-3 and J is TRBJ2-2; 10 bases fit TRBD2. CDR1 and CDR2 (germline): SGHTA, FQGTGA. The trim removed 1 base at V and 5 bases at J, leaving 4 bases unmatched. There are 16 residues in the CDR3. CDR3 coding DNA: TGTGCCAGCAGCTTAAAGGAGCGGGAGGGGACCGGGGAGCTGTTTTTT. Its protein is CASSLKEREGTGELFF.

This clonotype has only a few counts. The chain recombines TRBV20-1 with TRBJ2-7; TRBD2 might be the D (5 bases). Trimming took off 1 base at V and 2 bases at J, with 6 bases between the two ends. Germline V gene sequence: CDR1 DFQATT, CDR2 SNEGSKA (reference sequence). There are 12 residues in the CDR3. The CDR3 region has the DNA TGCAGTGCTAGAGGGGAGACCTACGAGCAGTACTTC. The encoded protein is CSARGETYEQYF.

This clonotype was observed a handful of times. The chain uses TRBV7-6 and TRBJ2-7, with a tentative D call TRBD1 (6 bases). CDR1 is SGHVS and CDR2 is FNYEAQ in the germline V gene. Trimming took 5 bases from V and 2 from J, leaving 13 bases between them. CDR3 size: 14 residues. The CDR3 sequence is CASSQGIGAYEQYF. The CDR3 DNA follows: TGTGCCAGCAGCCAGGGGATAGGCGCCTACGAGCAGTACTTC.

The V gene is TRBV18, the J gene TRBJ1-6; 7 bases agree with TRBD1. The CDR3 extends over 18 amino acids. Germline V gene data show CDR1 as KGHSH and CDR2 as LQKENI. V lost 5 bases and J lost 6; bases outside the gene matches: 16. CDR3 sequence: CASSVYRDSLSTNSPLHF. The CDR3 nucleotides are TGTGCCAGCTCAGTCTACCGGGACAGCCTCTCGACTAATTCACCCCTCCACTTT.